This T cell receptor beta chain appears in the sequencing data of a study of OX40 agonist ivuxolimab in advanced cancers. Background on the study: A diagnosis of hepatocellular carcinoma, melanoma, renal cell or head and neck cancer was present in dose-escalation patients.

Germline-derived CDR1 and CDR2 are MNHNS and SASEGT. The germline V and J ends were trimmed by 6 bases and 5 bases, with 17 bases remaining between them. The CDR3 is 14 residues long. Clones were sequenced by immunoSEQ multiplex PCR, and TCRdb holds only the in-frame ones, with some missing. This table holds 75,000 to 95,000 clones, roughly 90% found once. Overall study results and limits: Certain nonresponders additionally had low normalized T-cell clonal expansion.

About this clone: Its matching antigen is unknown.

This TCR derives from an adult with an advanced solid tumor such as melanoma, head and neck, liver or kidney cancer. The sequenced sample was CD4+ or CD8+ T cells sorted from blood, obtained in a trial of the OX40 agonist ivuxolimab. This chain uses TRBV6-1 with TRBJ2-7, with D perhaps matching TRBD1 or TRBD2 (5 bases each). This CDR3 is CASRGVWGSDEQYF. For the CDR3, the DNA is TGTGCCAGCAGGGGGGTCTGGGGGAGTGACGAGCAGTACTTC.